The 25 T cell receptor beta chains below were found in one sample sequenced in a study of control samples from healthy donors and cancer patients. Sequencing used immunoSEQ multiplex PCR; TCRdb keeps in-frame clones, though not all of them. The table records 110,000 to 150,000 clones, 94% of them present only once. Sequencing was done on a sample of blood. The origin of the receptors is a man aged 35 to 55 in good health.

This clone was seen once. This chain joins TRBV6-1 and TRBJ2-7; D not resolved. From germline, CDR1 is MNHNS and CDR2 SASEGT. The V gene lost 1 base and the J gene lost 2 bases, with 6 bases spanning the gap. There are 13 residues in the CDR3. CDR3 loop: CASSEGMTYEQYF. The CDR3 region has the DNA TGTGCCAGCAGTGAAGGCATGACCTACGAGCAGTACTTC.

V usage is TRBV9 and J usage is TRBJ1-2, with 8 positions matching TRBD1. J lost 8 bases, V lost 0 bases, and 3 bases had no gene match. The germline V gene has CDR1 SGDLS and CDR2 YYNGEE. There are 13 residues in the CDR3. The CDR3 DNA is TGTGCCAGCAGCGTAGTCACAGGGGGAGGCTACACCTTC. Translating it yields CASSVVTGGGYTF.

The rearrangement uses TRBV28 and TRBJ1-1; a weak D match, TRBD1 (5 bases). The CDR3 consists of 14 residues. Germline CDR1 MDHEN, CDR2 SYDVKM. V shed 7 bases and J shed 3 bases, with 15 bases lying between them. CDR3 DNA: TGTGCCAGCACCGTAAGGTGGGGGGACACTGAAGCTTTCTTT. Protein product: CASTVRWGDTEAFF.

This clone was seen only once. V is TRBV29-1 and J is TRBJ2-3; the D is unclear. The V end was cut by 1 base, the J end by 6 bases, with 8 bases between. Germline loops: CDR1 SQVTM, CDR2 ANQGSEA. The CDR3 is made up of 12 amino acids. The DNA for the CDR3 is TGCAGCGTTGAAGTAACACCGGATACGCAGTATTTT. Its translation is CSVEVTPDTQYF.

V usage is TRBV6-5 and J usage is TRBJ1-1; unclear D gene. Germline V gene data show CDR1 as MNHEY and CDR2 as SVGAGI. V gave up 0 bases and J gave up 1 base, with 9 bases separating them. This CDR3 spans 15 amino acids. CDR3 DNA: TGTGCCAGCAGTTACTCCAGGAGTACGAACACTGAAGCTTTCTTT. It encodes CASSYSRSTNTEAFF.

The J gene is TRBJ1-5, the V gene TRBV9; no reliable D call. Germline CDR1 SGDLS, CDR2 YYNGEE. The ends were cut back, 0 bases at V and 4 bases at J, with 5 bases in the middle. The CDR3 extends over 13 amino acids. CDR3 protein: CASSVEVNQPQHF. The CDR3 nucleotides are TGTGCCAGCAGCGTAGAGGTGAATCAGCCCCAGCATTTT.

The genes are TRBV9 and TRBJ1-2; D not certain. The germline V and J ends were trimmed by 0 bases and 8 bases, with 8 bases remaining between them. The length of the CDR3 is 12 residues. Germline V gene lookup returns CDR1 SGDLS and CDR2 YYNGEE. The CDR3 loop is CASSVGGWGYTF. CDR3 sequence (DNA): TGTGCCAGCAGCGTAGGAGGCTGGGGCTACACCTTC.

This chain joins TRBV4-1 and TRBJ2-7; no definite D call. Trimming took off 0 bases at V and 1 base at J, with 13 bases between the two ends. CDR1 MGHRA and CDR2 YSYEKL come from the germline V gene. The CDR3 spans 16 residues. The CDR3 loop is CASSQEKIGGSYEQYF. CDR3 DNA sequence: TGCGCCAGCAGCCAAGAAAAGATCGGTGGTTCCTACGAGCAGTACTTC.

This sequence joins TRBV7-9 and TRBJ2-2; a weak D match, TRBD1 (6 bases). The CDR3 is made up of 14 amino acids. Germline CDR1 and CDR2: SEHNR and FQNEAQ (reference sequence). The germline V and J ends were trimmed by 2 bases and 4 bases, with 8 bases remaining between them. The CDR3 sequence: CASSLLGGTGELFF. The CDR3 DNA reads TGTGCCAGCAGCTTATTAGGGGGCACCGGGGAGCTGTTTTTT.

The chain carries TRBV19 and TRBJ1-1, with D perhaps matching TRBD1 (5 bases). The CDR3 has 16 amino acids. The V gene's germline CDR1 is LNHDA and CDR2 SQIVND (reference sequence). The ends were cut back, 4 bases at V and 1 base at J, with 16 bases in the middle. DNA of the CDR3: TGTGCCAGTAGTAAAGGGACCGGGCAAGGGAACACTGAAGCTTTCTTT. This translates into CASSKGTGQGNTEAFF.

The rearrangement links TRBV11-2 to TRBJ2-2; 8 bases are a match to TRBD2. J lost 4 bases, V lost 7 bases, and 8 bases had no gene match. Germline V gene data show CDR1 as SGHAT and CDR2 as FQNNGV. The CDR3 totals 15 residues. This chain's CDR3 is CASTPGGALTGELFF. The CDR3, as DNA: TGTGCCAGCACCCCCGGGGGGGCGCTCACCGGGGAGCTGTTTTTT.

This sequence joins TRBV9 and TRBJ2-7; TRBD1 agrees at 9 bases. Germline lookup yields CDR1 SGDLS and CDR2 YYNGEE. V shed 2 bases and J 3 bases; nucleotides not matched to a gene: 12. The CDR3 extends over 17 amino acids. CDR3 amino acids: CASSVGHQGQGGYEQYF. CDR3 DNA sequence: TGTGCCAGCAGCGTCGGACACCAGGGACAGGGTGGCTACGAGCAGTACTTC.

The chain employs TRBV3-1 (or the pseudogene TRBV3-2) and TRBJ2-5; tentatively, D is TRBD1 (6 bases). Germline assignment: CDR1 LGHDT and CDR2 YNNKEL (reference sequence). The CDR3 covers 15 residues. Trimming shortened V by 4 bases and J by 5 bases, and 17 bases separated the two germline ends. CDR3 sequence: CASSPRGNRVETQYF. The CDR3 DNA follows: TGTGCCAGCAGCCCGCGAGGGAACAGGGTCGAGACCCAGTACTTC.

The V gene is TRBV9, the J gene TRBJ2-5; D may match TRBD1 or TRBD2 (5 bases each). V was clipped by 0 bases and J by 5 bases, with 14 bases between them. Germline assignment: CDR1 SGDLS and CDR2 YYNGEE. The CDR3 extends over 15 amino acids. Here the CDR3 reads CASSVAGAREETQYF. The DNA for the CDR3 is TGTGCCAGCAGCGTAGCTGGGGCAAGGGAGGAGACCCAGTACTTC.

This clone has just a few counts. The chain recombines TRBV14 with TRBJ2-7; no clear D gene. The germline V gene has CDR1 SGHDN and CDR2 FVKESK. There are 15 residues in the CDR3. Trimming removed 6 bases at V and 0 bases at J, with 15 bases between. CDR3 DNA: TGTGCCAGCAGACAAAGAGCCGAGAGCTCCTACGAGCAGTACTTC. It codes for CASRQRAESSYEQYF.

The chain employs TRBV28 and TRBJ1-1, with a weak D call TRBD1 (6 bases). V shed 0 bases and J shed 3 bases, with 14 bases lying between them. This CDR3 spans 16 amino acids. Germline CDR1 is MDHEN and CDR2 is SYDVKM. The CDR3 DNA reads TGTGCCAGCAGTTTATGGGTCAGGGGATCGGACACTGAAGCTTTCTTT. Protein sequence: CASSLWVRGSDTEAFF.

The chain recombines TRBV7-2 with TRBJ2-1; 8 bases align to TRBD1. V gave up 0 bases and J gave up 10 bases; unmatched junction bases: 8. The CDR3 runs to 15 residues. Looked up from germline, CDR1 is SGHTA and CDR2 is FQGNSA. This CDR3 is CASSLAGQGRWEQFF. Here the CDR3 DNA reads TGTGCCAGCAGCTTAGCCGGACAGGGTAGATGGGAGCAGTTCTTC.

This chain links TRBV10-3 with TRBJ2-2, with 8 bases that match TRBD2. J gave up 0 bases and V 4 bases, and 10 bases lay outside the gene matches. CDR1 and CDR2 (germline): ENHRY, SYGVKD. The CDR3 extends over 18 amino acids. In DNA, the CDR3 is TGTGCCATCAGTGGTCCTATTAGCGGGGAACCGAACACCGGGGAGCTGTTTTTT. Its protein is CAISGPISGEPNTGELFF.

The rearrangement links TRBV6-2 or TRBV6-3 to TRBJ2-5, with D perhaps matching TRBD2 (6 bases). This CDR3 region has 13 residues. Germline V gene data show CDR1 as MNHEY and CDR2 as SVGEGT. V was trimmed by 5 bases and J by 2 bases, leaving 9 bases between them. The CDR3 loop reads CASSPGTQETQYF. The CDR3 DNA follows: TGTGCCAGCAGTCCGGGGACTCAAGAGACCCAGTACTTC.

This chain connects TRBV24-1 to TRBJ1-1, with 9 bases identical to TRBD1. Trimming took 10 bases from V and 0 from J; bases not matched to a gene: 5. The CDR3 has 14 amino acids. The germline V gene encodes CDR1 KGHDR and CDR2 SFDVKD. The CDR3 here is CATQDRGMNTEAFF. The DNA for the CDR3 is TGTGCCACGCAAGACAGGGGGATGAACACTGAAGCTTTCTTT.

This clone was picked up one time. The J gene is TRBJ2-3, the V gene TRBV9; unclear D gene. The CDR3 is 15 amino acids. Trimming removed 5 bases from V and 2 bases from J, with 15 bases in between. Germline V gene lookup returns CDR1 SGDLS and CDR2 YYNGEE. This CDR3 reads CASRKTHGNTDTQYF. As DNA, the CDR3 is TGTGCCAGCAGGAAGACTCACGGAAACACAGATACGCAGTATTTT.

This sequence joins TRBV19 and TRBJ2-7; D gene uncertain. CDR1 is LNHDA and CDR2 is SQIVND in the germline V gene (reference sequence). V lost 1 base and J 7 bases, leaving 11 bases between the germline ends. This CDR3 contains 13 residues. CDR3 sequence reads: CASSIGPLGEQYF. The CDR3, as DNA: TGTGCCAGTAGTATAGGACCTCTGGGGGAGCAGTACTTC.

The V call is TRBV4-3, the J call TRBJ2-5; the match to TRBD2 covers 10 bases. The CDR3 spans 17 residues. Germline loops: CDR1 LGHNA, CDR2 YSLEER. V dropped 0 bases and J dropped 5; count of bases not matched to a gene: 9. CDR3 DNA sequence: TGCGCCAGCAGCCAAGATCCCAGCGGGGGGGCCCGGGAGACCCAGTACTTC. This sequence encodes CASSQDPSGGARETQYF.

The genes are TRBV19 and TRBJ1-1, with TRBD1 as a possible D gene (5 bases). Germline V gene sequence: CDR1 LNHDA, CDR2 SQIVND (reference sequence). The V end was cut by 3 bases, the J end by 5 bases, with 16 bases between. The CDR3 is 15 amino acids. The CDR3 DNA reads as TGTGCCAGTAGTATCCCCTGGGGGGGAAAGACTGAAGCTTTCTTT. Translation gives CASSIPWGGKTEAFF.

The chain carries TRBV4-3 and TRBJ2-1; 8 nucleotides align to TRBD2. The CDR3 contains 18 residues. The trim removed 1 base at V and 1 base at J, leaving 9 bases unmatched. Per the germline V gene, CDR1 is LGHNA and CDR2 is YSLEER. The CDR3 bases are TGCGCCAGCAGCCAAGTTCTAGACGGGGGGGCTTCCTACAATGAGCAGTTCTTC. As protein: CASSQVLDGGASYNEQFF.